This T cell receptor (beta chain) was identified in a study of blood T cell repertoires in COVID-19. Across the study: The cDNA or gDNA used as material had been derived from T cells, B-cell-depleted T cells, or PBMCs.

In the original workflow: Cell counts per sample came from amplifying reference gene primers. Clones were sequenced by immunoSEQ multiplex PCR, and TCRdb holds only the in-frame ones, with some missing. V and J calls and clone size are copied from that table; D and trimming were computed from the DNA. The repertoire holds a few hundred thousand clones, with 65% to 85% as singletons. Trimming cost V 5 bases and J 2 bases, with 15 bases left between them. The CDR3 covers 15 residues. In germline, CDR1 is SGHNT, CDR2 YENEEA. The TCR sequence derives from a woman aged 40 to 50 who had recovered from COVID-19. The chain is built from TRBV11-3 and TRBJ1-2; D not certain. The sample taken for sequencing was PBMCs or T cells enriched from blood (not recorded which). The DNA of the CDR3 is TGTGCCAGCAGCCCGGCAAGGCGGGGAAACTATGGCTACACCTTC. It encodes CASSPARRGNYGYTF.